This T cell receptor beta chain was captured in a study of T cells in women clearing cervical HPV infection. Study-wide context: Case blood drawn at lesion detection; control blood after infection cleared.

Measured with immunoSEQ multiplex PCR; TCRdb has only the in-frame clones, and not every one. Across fewer than 30,000 clones, the top ten clones capture roughly 3.7% of the sample. The origin of this receptor is a woman between 18 and 70 years old with a cervical HPV16 infection that either progressed to CIN3+ or cleared (not recorded which). Material: blood buffy coat.

The part of the CDR3 DNA that was read is TGTGCCAGCAGGTTGATCGGGGGATCCCAAGAGACC. Amino acids: CASRLIGGSQET. The complete CDR3 sequence is CASRLIGGSQETQYF. This chain connects TRBV7-2 to TRBJ2-5, with D perhaps TRBD2 (6 bases). The read finishes 3 residues shy of the CDR3 end, and the germline J gene is used to complete it. Deletions cut 6 bases from V and 1 base from J, with 15 bases between. CDR1 and CDR2 from the germline V gene are SGHTA and FQGNSA. The CDR3 has 15 amino acids.